The clone carrying this T cell receptor (beta chain) has just a few counts. The antigen is unknown. Target depth was 1 in 200,000 to 1 in 1 million T cells, about 10x per clonotype. Here immunoSEQ multiplex PCR was the method, and the copy in TCRdb shows in-frame clones only, minus some. The sample has fewer than 400,000 clones, 67% seen once. The V gene lost 0 bases and the J gene lost 1 base, with 7 bases spanning the gap. The CDR3 length is 15 residues. CDR1 is SGDLS and CDR2 is YYNGEE in the germline V gene. This entry belongs to a study of cytotoxic CD8 clonotypes in ibrutinib-treated CLL. Study-level background: Response sampling took place at median about 12 months of treatment, range 6 to 36. Notes on the study in general: Circulating CD8+ T-cell counts were tracked by baseline clonality, which exceeded that of age-matched healthy donors. Rare overall, public clonotypes shrank or held steady under therapy.

The TCR originated in a human donor with chronic lymphocytic leukemia. This chain links TRBV9 with TRBJ2-2; D is unresolved. The sample here was PBMCs, taken after 36 months of ibrutinib treatment. CDR3 protein: CASSVGSRNTGELFF. The CDR3 nucleotides are TGTGCCAGCAGCGTAGGCTCGCGGAACACCGGGGAGCTGTTTTTT.